The rows below give T cell receptor beta chains drawn from one sample of a study of blood T cells in healthy people across ages. TCRdb passed the 5' RACE reads through MiXCR, listing each CDR3 protein once. The sample lists about 970,000 distinct CDR3 sequences; roughly half were seen once. Material: blood. The source of these receptors is a woman in her sixties or seventies in good health. Each CDR3 is given with its conserved first and last residue. A D gene is named only where the DNA matches it firmly. Expanded clones are given a class, and other clones once, few, many or no size at all.

>TRBV28|NA|TRBJ2-4|TRBD2
TGTGCCAGCAGTTTGGGTAGCGGGAAAGGAGGGCAGTACTTC
CASSLGSGKGGQYF
>TRBV6-6|NA|TRBJ2-7|TRBD2
TGTGCCAGCAGGGGGACTAGCGGGTCAAACTACGAGCAGTACTTC
CASRGTSGSNYEQYF
>TRBV6-6|few|TRBJ1-2|NA
TGTGCCTCTTCCGAGGGGCAGCACTATGGCTACACCTTC
CASSEGQHYGYTF
>TRBV28|NA|TRBJ2-7|NA
TGTGCCAGCAGTTTAAGGGGGTCCCACGAGCAGTACTTC
CASSLRGSHEQYF
>TRBV10-1|NA|TRBJ2-7|TRBD1
TGCGCCAGCAGTGAGACAGGGGGGTACGAGCAGTACTTC
CASSETGGYEQYF
>TRBV7-9|NA|TRBJ2-3|NA
TGTGCCAGCACCCGCCAGGGGACTAGCACAGATACGCAGTATTTT
CASTRQGTSTDTQYF
>TRBV7-2|NA|TRBJ2-5|TRBD2
TGTGCCAGCAGCTCACAGAGTAGCGGGAGCGGGGAGACCCAGTACTTC
CASSSQSSGSGETQYF
>TRBV5-1|NA|TRBJ1-2|NA
TGCGCCAGCATCACCCCGGTGCATGATGATCATGGCTACACCTTC
CASITPVHDDHGYTF
>TRBV6-5|NA|TRBJ2-3|TRBD2
TGTGCCAGCAGTTGGGGAGGGATGGCAGATACGCAGTATTTT
CASSWGGMADTQYF
>TRBV20-1|few|TRBJ1-6|NA
TGCAGTGCTAAGGGGGTAACTAATTCACCCCTCCACTTT
CSAKGVTNSPLHF
>TRBV25-1|few|TRBJ2-7|TRBD2
TGTGCCAGCAGTGACGGACTAGCGGGGGACAATGAGCAGTACTTC
CASSDGLAGDNEQYF
>TRBV20-1|many|TRBJ1-5|NA
TGCAGTGCTCGGGGGGTTAGCAATCAGCCCCAGCATTTT
CSARGVSNQPQHF
>TRBV29-1|NA|TRBJ2-5|TRBD1
TGCAGCACCAGGGGGTCCGCGAGATACAATGAGCAGTACTTC
CSTRGSARYNEQYF
>TRBV30|few|TRBJ2-7|NA
TGTGCCTGGAGTTGGTCCAGGCTCGAGCAGTACTTC
CAWSWSRLEQYF
>TRBV20-1|NA|TRBJ2-1|NA
TGCAGTGCTAGCGGACTTGACTCCTACAATGAGCAGTTCTTC
CSASGLDSYNEQFF
>TRBV12-3/TRBV12-4|NA|TRBJ2-3|TRBD2
TGTGCCAGCAGTCCATGGACTAGCGGGAGTATAGATACGCAGTATTTT
CASSPWTSGSIDTQYF
>TRBV6-2/TRBV6-3|few|TRBJ2-3|NA
TGTGCCAGCAGTTACGGGCCTCGGTCAGATACGCAGTATTTT
CASSYGPRSDTQYF
>TRBV4-2|NA|TRBJ2-3|TRBD1
TGTGCCAGCAGCCGGGGGACAGGAAGAGATGACACAGATACGCAGTATTTT
CASSRGTGRDDTDTQYF
>TRBV29-1|NA|TRBJ2-1|NA
TGCAGCGTTGAATATAACAATGAGCAGTTCTTC
CSVEYNNEQFF
>TRBV10-3|NA|TRBJ2-1|TRBD1
TGTGCCACCTACGGGACAGCCCGACCCAATGAGCAGTTCTTC
CATYGTARPNEQFF
>TRBV6-5|NA|TRBJ1-1|NA
TGTGCCAGCAATGCCAGGGAGAACACTGAAGCTTTCTTT
CASNARENTEAFF
>TRBV19|NA|TRBJ2-7|TRBD2
TGTGCCAGTAGGAAGACTAGCGGGAGTCTAGACGAGCAGTACTTC
CASRKTSGSLDEQYF
>TRBV7-6|NA|TRBJ2-7|TRBD1
TGTGCCAGCAGCTTAGCAAGACAGGGTCCCTACGAGCAGTACTTC
CASSLARQGPYEQYF
>TRBV6-2/TRBV6-3|NA|TRBJ2-2|TRBD2
TGTGCCAGCAGTTACCTCGGTCGGGAGGGATCAAACACCGGGGAGCTGTTTTTT
CASSYLGREGSNTGELFF
>TRBV3-1|NA|TRBJ2-3|TRBD2
TGTGCCAGCAGCTTCCGACTAGCCTCAGATACGCAGTATTTT
CASSFRLASDTQYF
>TRBV9|NA|TRBJ2-7|NA
TGTGCCAGCAGCCCCACCCCTTACTCAGCCGGCTACGAGCAGTACTTC
CASSPTPYSAGYEQYF